This TCR beta chain was profiled in a study of Ad26.COV2.S vaccination and SARS-CoV-2 variants. Looking at the study overall: The donor was enrolled in the Ad26.COV2.S arm of the COV1001 trial. Each vaccinee took Ad26.COV2.S intramuscularly, once or twice 56 days apart.

The CDR3 loop spans 17 amino acids. CDR1 is KGHDR and CDR2 is SFDVKD in the germline V gene. With 2 bases clipped from V and 2 bases from J, the junction kept 4 bases outside the gene matches. The treatment is: roughly 20 received Ad26.COV2.S at low or high dose, single or two shots; roughly five received placebo; per-sample allocation not given. It was on day 63 after the first vaccine or placebo injection that samples were taken. Vaccination employed an Ad26 vector expressing the Wuhan-strain SARS-CoV-2 spike. Worth noting for this clone: Its specificity is not known.

Findings and caveats of the study: Spike-specific responses of CD8+ and CD4+ T cells were reported to display substantial breadth after vaccination.

Profiling relied on immunoSEQ multiplex PCR, and the TCRdb table lists in-frame clones only, not all of them. The table has about 350,000 clones, 85% to 90% seen once. The sequence was collected from a person aged 18-60 years who received the Ad26.COV2.S COVID-19 vaccine or a placebo. The rearrangement uses TRBV24-1 and TRBJ2-3; 12 nucleotides line up with TRBD2. Sequenced here: peripheral blood, sampled in a trial of Ad26.COV2.S vaccine versus placebo. The CDR3 DNA follows: TGTGCCACCAGTGATTGGACTAGCGGGACTAACACAGATACGCAGTATTTT. It encodes CATSDWTSGTNTDTQYF.